The 14 T cell receptor beta chains below all came from one sample that was sequenced in a study of blood T cell repertoires in COVID-19. Repertoires were generated with immunoSEQ multiplex PCR, while TCRdb's copy carries only in-frame clones and drops some. The sample has roughly 61,000 clones, under 80% seen once. Sequenced sample: PBMCs or T cells enriched from blood (not recorded which). The receptors derive from a woman in her fifties or sixties who had been exposed to COVID-19.

V usage is TRBV6-4 and J usage is TRBJ1-2, with TRBD1 matching over 9 bases. This CDR3 contains 13 residues. Per the germline V gene, CDR1 is MRHNA and CDR2 is SNTAGT. With V trimmed by 3 bases and J by 4 bases, 0 bases remained unmatched. As DNA, the CDR3 is TGTGCCAGCAGTGAGGGACAGGGCTATGGCTACACCTTC. This sequence encodes CASSEGQGYGYTF.

The J gene is TRBJ2-5, the V gene TRBV5-5; TRBD2 agrees at 12 bases. This CDR3 is built from 16 residues. Germline V CDR1 and CDR2: SGHKS, YYEKEE (reference sequence). The V segment lost 0 bases and the J segment 4 bases; nucleotides outside the gene matches: 4. Here the CDR3 DNA reads TGTGCCAGCAGCTTGGAGACTAGCGGGAGCGGAGAGACCCAGTACTTC. It translates to CASSLETSGSGETQYF.

This rearrangement joins TRBV19 to TRBJ2-3, with a possible D match to TRBD1 (6 bases). The CDR3 totals 12 residues. CDR1 LNHDA and CDR2 SQIVND come from the germline V gene (reference sequence). The V end was cut by 9 bases, the J end by 6 bases, with 13 bases between. The CDR3: CASGTTRDTQYF. For the CDR3, the DNA is TGTGCCAGCGGGACAACCCGGGATACGCAGTATTTT.

The chain recombines TRBV28 with TRBJ1-1, with TRBD1 as a possible D gene (5 bases). The CDR3 spans 12 residues. In germline, CDR1 is MDHEN, CDR2 SYDVKM. The V gene lost 7 bases and the J gene lost 12 bases, with 18 bases spanning the gap. The CDR3: CASTSSTQGTFF. Here the CDR3 DNA reads TGTGCCAGCACGAGTTCCACCCAGGGAACTTTCTTT.

The rearrangement uses TRBV28 and TRBJ1-5, with D unresolved. The germline V gene has CDR1 MDHEN and CDR2 SYDVKM. Between the trimmed V and J ends, which lost 7 bases and 6 bases, there was a span of 16 bases. The CDR3 totals 14 residues. The chain's CDR3 is CASNVVGPTQPQHF. The CDR3 DNA reads as TGTGCCAGCAATGTAGTGGGCCCCACTCAGCCCCAGCATTTT.

The chain recombines TRBV11-2 with TRBJ1-4; D is possibly TRBD1 (5 bases). V was shortened by 5 bases and J by 0 bases, with 13 bases between the two germline ends. This CDR3 region has 16 residues. The germline gives CDR1 SGHAT, CDR2 FQNNGV. CDR3 DNA: TGTGCCAGCAGCAAAAGGGGCACGGCAACTAATGAAAAACTGTTTTTT. It encodes CASSKRGTATNEKLFF. Combining the CDR3 with reference TRBV11-2 and TRBJ1-4 gives the whole variable domain EAGVAQSPRYKIIEKRQSVAFWCNPISGHATLYWYQQILGQGPKLLIQFQNNGVVDDSQLPKDRFSAERLKGVDSTLKIQPAKLEDSAVYLCASSKRGTATNEKLFFGSGTQLSVL.

This chain uses TRBV28 with TRBJ1-2, with TRBD1 as a possible D gene (6 bases). The CDR3 consists of 14 residues. CDR1 and CDR2 (germline): MDHEN, SYDVKM. V was clipped by 0 bases and J by 3 bases, with 8 bases between them. The CDR3 coding sequence is TGTGCCAGCAGTTTATGGGACAGTGACTATGGCTACACCTTC. Its translation: CASSLWDSDYGYTF.

The chain joins TRBV7-2 to TRBJ2-1; a possible D gene is TRBD2 (7 bases). V dropped 5 bases and J dropped 10 bases, with 21 bases sitting between them. This CDR3 has 15 amino acids. Germline lookup yields CDR1 SGHTA and CDR2 FQGNSA. The CDR3 region is CASSPPERDTNEQFF. CDR3 nucleotide sequence: TGTGCCAGCAGCCCCCCCGAGCGGGACACGAACGAGCAGTTCTTC.

The rearrangement joins TRBV9 to TRBJ2-1; D is possibly TRBD2 (7 bases). The germline V and J ends were trimmed by 4 bases and 10 bases, with 21 bases remaining between them. Germline V gives CDR1 SGDLS, CDR2 YYNGEE. This CDR3 region has 15 residues. The CDR3 protein is CASSPRGGEGWEQFF. The CDR3 region has the DNA TGTGCCAGCAGCCCCCGAGGGGGGGAGGGATGGGAGCAGTTCTTC.

This chain's CDR3 is CASRLSGGLNSPLHF. The CDR3 region has the DNA TGTGCCAGCAGACTTTCGGGGGGTCTAAATTCACCCCTCCACTTT. The V gene is TRBV6-5, the J gene TRBJ1-6; possibly TRBD1 for D (5 bases). CDR3 size: 15 residues. CDR1 MNHEY and CDR2 SVGAGI come from the germline V gene. Trimming removed 6 bases from V and 7 bases from J, with 16 bases in between.

The rearrangement joins TRBV6-5 to TRBJ1-4, with D possibly matching TRBD1 (5 bases). Trimming left V 7 bases short and J 0 bases short, with 9 bases between. Germline V gene sequence: CDR1 MNHEY, CDR2 SVGAGI. This CDR3 contains 14 residues. CDR3 amino acids: CASKEGSTNEKLFF. The CDR3 DNA reads as TGTGCCAGCAAGGAGGGGTCAACTAATGAAAAACTGTTTTTT.

For the CDR3, the DNA is TGTGCCAGTAGTAGACAACAGGGCGCTGTATTGGGTTACACCTTC. This codes for CASSRQQGAVLGYTF. This chain connects TRBV19 to TRBJ1-2; weak D call: TRBD1 (6 bases). The V end lost 4 bases, the J end lost 11 bases, and 23 bases lay between the germline ends. The CDR3 spans 15 residues. Germline V gene data show CDR1 as LNHDA and CDR2 as SQIVND (reference sequence).

The J gene is TRBJ2-5, the V gene TRBV7-9, with D possibly matching TRBD2 (6 bases). Germline V gene data show CDR1 as SEHNR and CDR2 as FQNEAQ (reference sequence). Trimming left V 8 bases short and J 0 bases short, with 16 bases between. This CDR3 region has 15 residues. CDR3 sequence reads: CASDSGGNYQETQYF. CDR3 sequence (DNA): TGTGCCAGCGACTCCGGGGGAAACTACCAAGAGACCCAGTACTTC.

The chain carries TRBV30 and TRBJ1-4; D might be TRBD1 (5 bases). Germline V lookup: CDR1 GTSNPN, CDR2 SVGIG (reference sequence). The V end was cut by 1 base, the J end by 0 bases, with 18 bases between. The CDR3 runs to 18 residues. CDR3 in DNA: TGTGCCTGGAGTGCACGGCTTGGGGCCCGATCAACTAATGAAAAACTGTTTTTT. The encoded protein is CAWSARLGARSTNEKLFF.